A selection of T cell receptor beta chains follows, all from one sample in a study of beta chain features in type 1 diabetes. Here immunoSEQ multiplex PCR was the method, and the copy in TCRdb shows in-frame clones only, minus some. The data hold about 370,000 clones, with 9.6% observed a single time. The specimen sequenced was central memory CD4+ T cells from blood. These receptors were collected from a man under 40 with type 1 diabetes. The CDR3 runs from the conserved cysteine through the conserved F or W. A D gene is named only where the DNA matches it firmly. A row's size may be missing; if present it is once, few, many or a size class.

d_call | j_call | cdr3_length | clone_size | v_call | cdr3_aa | cdr3_nt
- | TRBJ1-4 | 13 | - | TRBV18 | CASSWKGSEKLFF | TGTGCCAGCTCGTGGAAAGGGAGTGAAAAACTGTTTTTT
TRBD1 | TRBJ1-1 | 16 | few | TRBV18 | CASSDLARGSNTEAFF | TGTGCCAGCTCAGACTTAGCCAGGGGGAGCAACACTGAAGCTTTCTTT
- | TRBJ2-5 | 13 | - | TRBV7-2 | CASSLEGFGTQYF | TGTGCCAGCAGCTTAGAAGGGTTCGGGACCCAGTACTTC
TRBD2 | TRBJ2-1 | 13 | many | TRBV28 | CATRLAGAHEQFF | TGTGCCACCAGACTAGCGGGAGCTCATGAGCAGTTCTTC
TRBD1 | TRBJ2-7 | 15 | - | TRBV28 | CASTSAGTGIYEQYF | TGTGCCAGCACCTCAGCCGGGACAGGGATCTACGAGCAGTACTTC
- | TRBJ1-3 | 17 | - | TRBV2 | CASSGITGLSYGNTIYF | TGTGCCAGCAGTGGTATTACAGGGCTATCTTATGGAAACACCATATATTTT
- | TRBJ1-1 | 16 | - | TRBV28 | CASSPTVGRADWVAFF | TGTGCCAGCAGCCCCACTGTCGGCAGGGCGGATTGGGTAGCTTTCTTT
- | TRBJ2-1 | 19 | - | TRBV7-2 | CASSPRSATTGRSYNEQFF | TGTGCCAGCAGCCCCCGATCCGCGACTACAGGGAGGTCCTACAATGAGCAGTTCTTC
- | TRBJ2-2 | 14 | few | TRBV27 | CASSFDTQSGELFF | TGTGCCAGCAGTTTCGACACTCAGTCCGGGGAGCTGTTTTTT
TRBD1 | TRBJ2-7 | 14 | - | TRBV10-3 | CAIRTGQGEREQYF | TGTGCCATCAGAACGGGACAGGGGGAGAGGGAGCAGTACTTC
TRBD1 | TRBJ1-5 | 15 | - | TRBV7-3 | CASSLEGTDNQPQHF | TGTGCCAGCAGCTTGGAGGGGACAGACAATCAGCCCCAGCATTTT
- | TRBJ2-5 | 14 | - | TRBV7-3 | CASTQEVGRETQYF | TGTGCCAGCACTCAAGAGGTCGGGCGGGAGACCCAGTACTTC
- | TRBJ2-1 | 13 | - | TRBV11-2 | CASSLDRNNEQFF | TGTGCCAGCAGCTTAGACAGAAACAATGAGCAGTTCTTC
- | TRBJ2-1 | 14 | few | TRBV6-6 | CASSYDRSYNEQFF | TGTGCCAGCAGTTACGATCGCTCCTACAATGAGCAGTTCTTC
- | TRBJ2-1 | 13 | - | TRBV19 | CASSSSRDNEQFF | TGTGCCAGTAGTAGTTCGAGGGACAATGAGCAGTTCTTC
TRBD1 | TRBJ2-3 | 13 | few | TRBV7-2 | CASSFDREDTQYF | TGTGCCAGCAGCTTCGACAGGGAAGATACGCAGTATTTT
- | TRBJ2-5 | 11 | many | TRBV5-1 | CASSLQETQYF | TGCGCCAGCAGCCTACAAGAGACCCAGTACTTC
- | TRBJ1-1 | 15 | - | TRBV19 | CASSIEAVMNTEAFF | TGTGCCAGTAGTATAGAGGCAGTTATGAACACTGAAGCTTTCTTT
- | TRBJ2-7 | 15 | few | TRBV7-2 | CASSLRPSASYEQYF | TGTGCCAGCAGCTTAAGGCCTAGCGCCTCCTACGAGCAGTACTTC
TRBD1 | TRBJ2-7 | 13 | few | TRBV7-9 | CASSSRDSYEQYF | TGTGCCAGCAGCTCCCGGGACAGCTACGAGCAGTACTTC
- | TRBJ2-1 | 14 | many | TRBV6-6 | CASQGGSNNNEQFF | TGTGCCAGCCAGGGAGGATCGAACAACAATGAGCAGTTCTTC
- | TRBJ2-7 | 15 | few | TRBV14 | CASSNFPPDPYEQYF | TGTGCCAGCAGCAATTTCCCCCCGGACCCCTACGAGCAGTACTTC
- | TRBJ1-5 | 16 | many | TRBV19 | CASSARQTFSNQPQHF | TGTGCCAGTAGTGCCCGACAGACCTTTAGCAATCAGCCCCAGCATTTT
TRBD1 | TRBJ1-4 | 15 | few | TRBV30 | CAWGTGDMGNEKLFF | TGTGCCTGGGGGACAGGGGACATGGGTAATGAAAAACTGTTTTTT
TRBD1 | TRBJ1-4 | 13 | few | TRBV6-6 | CASRQGFNEKLFF | TGTGCCAGCCGACAGGGGTTTAATGAAAAACTGTTTTTT
- | TRBJ2-4 | 16 | many | TRBV2 | CASSDNPRLAKNIQYF | TGTGCCAGCAGTGACAACCCGAGGCTAGCCAAAAACATTCAGTACTTC
- | TRBJ2-4 | 14 | - | TRBV5-1 | CASSPAGARNIQYF | TGCGCCAGCAGCCCCGCAGGGGCTAGAAACATTCAGTACTTC
TRBD1 | TRBJ1-3 | 14 | few | TRBV9 | CASSVMGQGNTIYF | TGTGCCAGCAGCGTAATGGGACAGGGAAACACCATATATTTT
- | TRBJ1-5 | 12 | few | TRBV6-6 | CASSSGGQPQHF | TGTGCCAGCAGCTCAGGAGGGCAGCCCCAGCATTTT
- | TRBJ1-4 | 13 | - | TRBV5-1 | CASSQDGNEKLFF | TGCGCCAGCAGCCAAGACGGTAATGAAAAACTGTTTTTT
- | TRBJ1-1 | 13 | - | TRBV10-3 | CAIIRELGTEAFF | TGTGCCATCATTAGGGAGCTGGGGACTGAAGCTTTCTTT
TRBD2 | TRBJ2-5 | 13 | few | TRBV27 | CASRQLAGETQYF | TGTGCCAGCAGGCAACTAGCGGGAGAGACCCAGTACTTC
- | TRBJ2-5 | 14 | - | TRBV18 | CASSPPGDQETQYF | TGTGCCAGCTCACCACCAGGGGATCAAGAGACCCAGTACTTC
- | TRBJ1-2 | 17 | few | TRBV29-1 | CSVDRRVGRPTNYGYTF | TGCAGCGTTGATAGGCGGGTGGGCCGACCGACCAACTATGGCTACACCTTC
- | TRBJ2-3 | 15 | - | TRBV5-1 | CASSLGPQSTDTQYF | TGCGCCAGCAGCTTGGGCCCCCAAAGCACAGATACGCAGTATTTT
TRBD2 | TRBJ2-3 | 17 | many | TRBV5-1 | CASSLDPAGGDTDTQYF | TGCGCCAGCAGCTTGGATCCAGCGGGAGGGGACACAGATACGCAGTATTTT
TRBD2 | TRBJ2-7 | 16 | few | TRBV4-3 | CASSKRGTSGRYEQYF | TGCGCCAGCAGCAAAAGGGGTACTAGCGGGAGGTACGAGCAGTACTTC
- | TRBJ1-2 | 14 | - | TRBV7-2 | CASSLGLGGYGYTF | TGTGCCAGCAGCTTAGGTCTAGGGGGATATGGCTACACCTTC
- | TRBJ1-1 | 14 | - | TRBV6-5 | CASSYGGRGTEAFF | TGTGCCAGCAGTTACGGGGGGCGCGGAACTGAAGCTTTCTTT
TRBD1 | TRBJ2-7 | 14 | few | TRBV9 | CASSNGQGNYEQYF | TGTGCCAGCAGCAACGGACAGGGGAACTACGAGCAGTACTTC
- | TRBJ2-3 | 13 | - | TRBV6-5 | CASREGSVDTQYF | TGTGCCAGCAGGGAAGGATCCGTGGATACGCAGTATTTT
- | TRBJ1-1 | 15 | - | TRBV5-4 | CASSEGFAMNTEAFF | TGTGCCAGCAGCGAGGGATTTGCCATGAACACTGAAGCTTTCTTT
- | TRBJ1-3 | 15 | many | TRBV6-5 | CASSPRQPPGNTIYF | TGTGCCAGCAGTCCCCGGCAGCCTCCTGGAAACACCATATATTTT
- | TRBJ1-5 | 14 | few | TRBV28 | CASSFRYSNQPQHF | TGTGCCAGCAGTTTTCGCTATAGCAATCAGCCCCAGCATTTT
- | TRBJ1-3 | 16 | - | TRBV5-1 | CASSPNKGSSGNTIYF | TGCGCCAGCAGCCCGAACAAGGGGTCCTCTGGAAACACCATATATTTT
- | TRBJ2-7 | 12 | few | TRBV29-1 | CSVELDNYEQYF | TGCAGCGTTGAACTGGACAACTACGAGCAGTACTTC
TRBD2 | TRBJ2-3 | 17 | - | TRBV4-3 | CASSQGSWAGEPDTQYF | TGCGCCAGCAGCCAGGGGTCATGGGCGGGAGAGCCAGATACGCAGTATTTT
- | TRBJ2-2 | 15 | few | TRBV4-1 | CASSQRGRGTGELFF | TGCGCCAGCAGCCAACGAGGGAGAGGCACCGGGGAGCTGTTTTTT
TRBD2 | TRBJ2-1 | 16 | once | TRBV6-1 | CASSQGFFSGDDEQFF | TGTGCCAGCAGTCAAGGGTTCTTTAGCGGGGACGATGAGCAGTTCTTC
TRBD1 | TRBJ2-2 | 16 | few | TRBV25-1 | CASSDFEQGVTGELFF | TGTGCCAGCAGTGATTTTGAACAGGGGGTCACCGGGGAGCTGTTTTTT
- | TRBJ2-7 | 14 | - | TRBV6-5 | CASSYGGRTYEQYF | TGTGCCAGCAGTTACGGGGGAAGGACCTACGAGCAGTACTTC
- | TRBJ1-1 | 13 | - | TRBV7-9 | CASSFSKDTEAFF | TGTGCCAGCAGCTTTTCTAAGGACACTGAAGCTTTCTTT
TRBD1 | TRBJ1-2 | 14 | few | TRBV28 | CASSPAQGVYGYTF | TGTGCCAGCAGTCCCGCACAGGGGGTCTATGGCTACACCTTC
- | TRBJ1-2 | 11 | - | TRBV7-8 | CASSPGVGYTF | TGTGCCAGCAGCCCGGGGGTCGGCTACACCTTC
TRBD2 | TRBJ2-2 | 15 | - | TRBV29-1 | CSVGTSGQIDGELFF | TGCAGCGTTGGGACTAGCGGGCAGATCGACGGGGAGCTGTTTTTT
- | TRBJ2-1 | 14 | - | TRBV19 | CASSLRGSINEQFF | TGTGCCAGTAGTCTCAGGGGTTCGATCAATGAGCAGTTCTTC
- | TRBJ1-1 | 15 | few | TRBV5-1 | CASSSGTDMNTEAFF | TGCGCCAGCAGCTCGGGGACGGATATGAACACTGAAGCTTTCTTT
- | TRBJ1-5 | 14 | many | TRBV19 | CASSEGVGNQPQHF | TGTGCCAGTAGTGAGGGAGTGGGCAATCAGCCCCAGCATTTT